A selection of T cell receptor beta chains follows, all from one sample in a study of T-cell reconstitution after alpha-beta-depleted transplantation in children. TCRdb ran MiXCR on the PCR reads and lists one entry per CDR3 protein. This sample has some 310,000 distinct CDR3 sequences, with 23% found just once. The sample in question was PBMCs, mostly from graft donor cells, obtained 180 days after TCRalphabeta/CD19-depleted stem cell transplant. The receptors come from a male patient between 5 and 17 years old who had a stem cell transplant for acute lymphoblastic leukemia, so the T cells may come from the graft donor. CDR3s include the opening cysteine and the closing phenylalanine or tryptophan. D genes are given only for firm matches. Where a row states a size, it is once, few, many or the class of an expanded clone; other rows omit it.

D	V	J	size	DNA	CDR3
TRBD2	TRBV20-1	TRBJ2-3	.	TGCAGTGCTAGAGGGGTGCTCGGACTAGCTGACGTTCTCGCAGATACGCAGTATTTT	CSARGVLGLADVLADTQYF
.	TRBV5-1	TRBJ2-2	.	TGCGCCAGCAGCATGGGGTACACCGGGGAGCTGTTTTTT	CASSMGYTGELFF
TRBD2	TRBV5-5	TRBJ2-1	.	TGTGCCAGCAGCTTGATGATAGCGGGACTGTTGACCAATGAGCAGTTCTTC	CASSLMIAGLLTNEQFF
.	TRBV7-7	TRBJ2-7	few	TGTGCCAGCAGCTTAGCGGTGGGGGCGTCCTACGAGCAGTACTTC	CASSLAVGASYEQYF
TRBD1	TRBV20-1	TRBJ2-7	.	TGCAGTGCTAAACCGGGACAGCGCTACGAGCAGTACTTC	CSAKPGQRYEQYF
TRBD1	TRBV5-5	TRBJ1-6	once	TGTGCCGGCAGCCGAGGGGACAGGGCCTATAATTCACCCCTCCACTTT	CAGSRGDRAYNSPLHF
TRBD1	TRBV20-1	TRBJ2-6	few	TGCAGTGCTCTGGCATCTTCGGGACAGGGGATCGGGGCCAACGTCCTGACTTTC	CSALASSGQGIGANVLTF
.	TRBV5-8	TRBJ2-3	few	TGTGCCAGCAGCCGTGGGACTGTATATGATACGCAGTATTTT	CASSRGTVYDTQYF
.	TRBV5-5	TRBJ2-1	.	TGTGCCAGCAGCTTCCCCCTCTCCTACAATGAGCAGTTCTTC	CASSFPLSYNEQFF
.	TRBV5-1	TRBJ2-1	.	TGCGCCAGCAGCCGGAATAGCGGTACCTACAATGAGCAGTTCTTC	CASSRNSGTYNEQFF
TRBD1	TRBV12-3/TRBV12-4	TRBJ2-2	few	TGTGCCAGCAGGGGGCCAGGGGGCCGGGACGGGACTCGGAACACCGGGGAGCTGTTTTTT	CASRGPGGRDGTRNTGELFF
TRBD1	TRBV5-1	TRBJ2-5	few	TGCGCCAGCAGCTCTTCGGACAGGATTGTACAAGAGACCCAGTACTTC	CASSSSDRIVQETQYF